These 24 T cell receptor beta chains were all obtained from the same sample, sequenced in a study of OX40 agonist ivuxolimab in advanced cancers. The assay was immunoSEQ multiplex PCR, and TCRdb's table has in-frame clones only and misses some. The table has some 100,000 clones, 90% seen once. Material: CD4+ or CD8+ T cells sorted from blood, obtained in a trial of the OX40 agonist ivuxolimab. The receptors were sampled from an adult with an advanced solid tumor such as melanoma, head and neck, liver or kidney cancer.

CDR3 sequence reads: CASSSIPRGTGELFF. The CDR3 region has the DNA TGTGCCAGCAGCTCGATCCCACGCGGTACCGGGGAGCTGTTTTTT. This chain joins TRBV7-2 and TRBJ2-2; D call uncertain. Germline V gives CDR1 SGHTA, CDR2 FQGNSA. There are 15 residues in the CDR3. The germline V and J ends were trimmed by 4 bases and 5 bases, with 14 bases remaining between them.

In its sample, this clone was seen once. The V call is TRBV27, the J call TRBJ1-5; 12 bases agree with TRBD1. Germline V gene lookup returns CDR1 MNHEY and CDR2 SMNVEV (reference sequence). With 5 bases clipped from V and 9 bases from J, the junction kept 5 bases outside the gene matches. The CDR3 covers 14 residues. This chain's CDR3 is CASSPGTGGPPQHF. In DNA form, the CDR3 reads TGTGCCAGCAGTCCGGGGACAGGGGGCCCGCCCCAGCATTTT.

The rearrangement uses TRBV21-1 and TRBJ2-7; the listed D gene, TRBD2, was not tested against the DNA. TRBV21-1 is a pseudogene. The CDR3 length is 15 residues. This CDR3 is CASSKPRGESYEQYF. Written as DNA, the CDR3 is TGTGCCAGCAGCAAGCCCCGGGGGGAGTCTTACGAGCAGTACTTC.

The rearrangement joins TRBV30 to TRBJ1-1, with D possibly matching TRBD1 (6 bases). V dropped 2 bases and J dropped 2 bases, with 18 bases sitting between them. There are 16 residues in the CDR3. The germline CDR1 and CDR2 sequences are GTSNPN and SVGIG (reference sequence). CDR3 amino acids: CAWSLRTTGRNTEAFF. Here the CDR3 DNA reads TGTGCCTGGAGTCTTCGGACGACAGGACGAAACACTGAAGCTTTCTTT.

The chain couples TRBV11-3 to TRBJ2-1; 10 nucleotides line up with TRBD2. Germline V gives CDR1 SGHNT, CDR2 YENEEA. Trimming took 1 base from V and 7 from J; bases not matched to a gene: 7. The CDR3 totals 16 residues. The CDR3 DNA reads TGTGCCAGCAGCTTAGGTTCAGCGGGAGGGTTGAATGAGCAGTTCTTC. Protein: CASSLGSAGGLNEQFF.

The chain uses TRBV10-3 and TRBJ2-7, with D hard to call. In germline, CDR1 is ENHRY, CDR2 SYGVKD. There are 13 residues in the CDR3. V gave up 2 bases and J gave up 4 bases, with 9 bases separating them. In DNA, the CDR3 is TGTGCCATCAGTGAGCGACCACGGTACGAGCAGTACTTC. Translation: CAISERPRYEQYF.

The chain joins TRBV27 to TRBJ1-6; D not certain. Trimming shortened V by 11 bases and J by 6 bases, and 11 bases separated the two germline ends. The CDR3 runs 12 residues. Germline CDR1 MNHEY, CDR2 SMNVEV (reference sequence). The CDR3 sequence: CASKFPNSPLHF. The DNA for the CDR3 is TGTGCCTCCAAGTTCCCTAATTCACCCCTCCACTTT.

The chain employs TRBV6-5 and TRBJ2-7, with 7 bases lining up with TRBD2. CDR1 is MNHEY, CDR2 SVGAGI, per germline. V shed 7 bases and J 3 bases; nucleotides not matched to a gene: 9. CDR3 length: 14 amino acids. CDR3 in DNA: TGTGCCAGCACCGCCGGGGGGTTTAACTACGAGCAGTACTTC. It yields the protein CASTAGGFNYEQYF.

The V call is TRBV6-1, the J call TRBJ2-5; 8 nucleotides line up with TRBD2. CDR3 length: 14 amino acids. Germline lookup yields CDR1 MNHNS and CDR2 SASEGT. The V segment lost 7 bases and the J segment 3 bases; nucleotides outside the gene matches: 7. This CDR3 is CASIPGGLEETQYF. The CDR3 region has the DNA TGTGCCAGCATTCCGGGAGGGTTGGAAGAGACCCAGTACTTC.

This sequence joins TRBV5-1 and TRBJ2-5; 7 nucleotides line up with TRBD1. J lost 1 base, V lost 0 bases, and 9 bases had no gene match. The CDR3 spans 17 residues. Germline loops: CDR1 SGHRS, CDR2 YFSETQ. The CDR3 DNA sequence: TGCGCCAGCAGCTTGGCCCCCCAGGCAGGGGGCCAAGAGACCCAGTACTTC. It codes for CASSLAPQAGGQETQYF.

The chain uses TRBV5-1 and TRBJ2-3, with 9 bases matching TRBD1. The CDR3 has 15 residues. The germline V gene has CDR1 SGHRS and CDR2 YFSETQ. Germline trimming cut 4 bases from V and 4 bases from J; bases unmatched to any gene: 7. The CDR3 loop is CASSIQGASPDTQYF. In nucleotides, the CDR3 is TGCGCCAGCAGCATACAGGGGGCGAGCCCAGATACGCAGTATTTT.

The J gene is TRBJ1-2, the V gene TRBV5-6; D is unresolved. The CDR3 runs 13 residues. Germline-derived CDR1 and CDR2 are SGHDT and YYEEEE. V lost 2 bases and J 4 bases, leaving 9 bases between the germline ends. For the CDR3, the DNA is TGTGCCAGCAGCTTAGGGCAGCCCTATGGCTACACCTTC. This gives the protein CASSLGQPYGYTF. Together with reference TRBV5-6 and TRBJ1-2, the CDR3 gives the full variable domain: DAGVTQSPTHLIKTRGQQVTLRCSPKSGHDTVSWYQQALGQGPQFIFQYYEEEERQRGNFPDRFSGHQFPNYSSELNVNALLLGDSALYLCASSLGQPYGYTFGSGTRLTVV.

The chain uses TRBV18 and TRBJ2-1; 12 positions agree with TRBD1. CDR1 is KGHSH and CDR2 is LQKENI in the germline V gene. The CDR3 spans 13 residues. J gave up 9 bases and V 4 bases, and 1 base lay outside the gene matches. CDR3 amino acids: CASSRDRGLEQFF. The CDR3, as DNA: TGTGCCAGCTCACGGGACAGGGGGCTTGAGCAGTTCTTC.

The chain combines TRBV7-2 with TRBJ1-5, with 8 bases aligning to TRBD1. CDR3 length: 14 amino acids. Germline V gene sequence: CDR1 SGHTA, CDR2 FQGNSA. V was pared by 4 bases and J by 4 bases, with 3 bases of the junction left unmatched. The CDR3 protein is CASSSRQGNQPQHF. CDR3 sequence (DNA): TGTGCCAGCAGCTCCCGACAGGGGAATCAGCCCCAGCATTTT.

The V call is TRBV7-9, the J call TRBJ1-2; D is possibly TRBD1 (5 bases). Between the trimmed V and J ends, which lost 7 bases and 3 bases, there was a span of 18 bases. This CDR3 spans 15 amino acids. Germline assignment: CDR1 SEHNR and CDR2 FQNEAQ (reference sequence). CDR3: CASTHGRGADYGYTF. The CDR3 region has the DNA TGTGCCAGCACCCACGGGAGGGGCGCGGACTATGGCTACACCTTC.

This clone turned up a few times. The rearrangement links TRBV28 to TRBJ2-5; no clear D. V was cut by 5 bases and J by 5 bases, with 12 bases left in between. The CDR3 totals 13 residues. Germline CDR1 is MDHEN and CDR2 is SYDVKM. For the CDR3, the DNA is TGTGCCAGCAGTCGCAGAACTGGGGAGACCCAGTACTTC. It encodes CASSRRTGETQYF. The full variable domain, its missing parts supplied by reference TRBV28 and TRBJ2-5, is DVKVTQSSRYLVKRTGEKVFLECVQDMDHENMFWYRQDPGLGLRLIYFSYDVKMKEKGDIPEGYSVSREKKERFSLILESASTNQTSMYLCASSRRTGETQYFGPGTRLLVL.

This clone was observed a handful of times. The chain couples TRBV18 to TRBJ2-5; tentatively, D is TRBD1 or TRBD2 (5 bases each). V lost 6 bases and J 2 bases, leaving 13 bases between the germline ends. The germline V gene has CDR1 KGHSH and CDR2 LQKENI. The CDR3 consists of 14 residues. The CDR3 coding sequence is TGTGCCAGCTCCCCCTTGGGGGATCAAGAGACCCAGTACTTC. Translating it yields CASSPLGDQETQYF.

This sequence joins TRBV7-2 and TRBJ2-5, with D perhaps being TRBD1 or TRBD2 (5 bases each). Germline CDR1 is SGHTA and CDR2 is FQGNSA. The CDR3 spans 14 residues. The germline V and J ends were trimmed by 4 bases and 2 bases, with 11 bases remaining between them. The CDR3 spells CASSWGGLQETQYF. For the CDR3, the DNA is TGTGCCAGCAGCTGGGGCGGGTTGCAAGAGACCCAGTACTTC.

The V gene is TRBV23-1, the J gene TRBJ2-3; 11 nucleotides agree with TRBD2. TRBV23-1 is reported as an ORF; its role is uncertain. The CDR3 covers 19 residues. The ends lost 0 bases at V and 0 bases at J; junction bases unmatched: 8. CDR3 loop: CASSQSDSGRAWSTDTQYF. The CDR3 coding sequence is TGCGCCAGCAGTCAATCTGATAGCGGGAGGGCCTGGAGCACAGATACGCAGTATTTT.

This clone was observed a single time. The J gene is TRBJ2-7, the V gene TRBV5-5; D is unresolved. Trimming took 1 base from V and 1 from J, leaving 12 bases between them. The germline CDR1 and CDR2 sequences are SGHKS and YYEKEE (reference sequence). This CDR3 region has 15 residues. The CDR3 reads CASSLPTLASYEQYF. The CDR3 DNA sequence: TGTGCCAGCAGCTTGCCGACTTTAGCTTCCTACGAGCAGTACTTC. The full variable domain, rest sourced from reference TRBV5-5 and TRBJ2-7, is DAGVTQSPTHLIKTRGQQVTLRCSPISGHKSVSWYQQVLGQGPQFIFQYYEKEERGRGNFPDRFSARQFPNYSSELNVNALLLGDSALYLCASSLPTLASYEQYFGPGTRLTVT.

This clone occurred a few times. The same CDR3 can be traced to other DNA sequences in this sample. The chain couples TRBV6-1 to TRBJ1-5; D not resolved. Between the trimmed V and J ends, which lost 4 bases and 3 bases, there was a span of 7 bases. The CDR3 has 13 amino acids. The germline gives CDR1 MNHNS, CDR2 SASEGT. CDR3 coding DNA: TGTGCCAGCAGTGGGGTTGACAATCAGCCCCAGCATTTT. Its translation is CASSGVDNQPQHF.

The V and J genes are TRBV7-2 and TRBJ2-3; no definite D call. Germline V gives CDR1 SGHTA, CDR2 FQGNSA. The CDR3 contains 15 residues. Trimming took off 3 bases at V and 0 bases at J, with 10 bases between the two ends. CDR3 bases: TGTGCCAGCAGCTTCCCGGTGCCTAGCACAGATACGCAGTATTTT. It yields the protein CASSFPVPSTDTQYF.

The CDR3 loop is CASSSHGTGNEKLFF. The CDR3 DNA reads TGTGCCAGCAGCTCCCACGGGACAGGGAATGAAAAACTGTTTTTT. The chain joins TRBV7-9 to TRBJ1-4; TRBD1 agrees at 9 bases. V gave up 4 bases and J gave up 5 bases; unmatched junction bases: 5. Germline V gene lookup returns CDR1 SEHNR and CDR2 FQNEAQ (reference sequence). CDR3 size: 15 residues.

V and J are TRBV30 and TRBJ2-3, with D possibly matching TRBD2 (5 bases). Trimming removed 0 bases from V and 5 bases from J, with 15 bases in between. CDR1 and CDR2 from the germline V gene are GTSNPN and SVGIG (reference sequence). The length of the CDR3 is 15 residues. The CDR3 loop is CAWSVPGVGRDTQYF. The CDR3 DNA reads as TGTGCCTGGAGTGTACCCGGGGTTGGGAGAGATACGCAGTATTTT. The full variable domain, with the rest looked up from reference TRBV30 and TRBJ2-3, is SQTIHQWPATLVQPVGSPLSLECTVEGTSNPNLYWYRQAAGRGLQLLFYSVGIGQISSEVPQNLSASRPQDRQFILSSKKLLLSDSGFYLCAWSVPGVGRDTQYFGPGTRLTVL.